The present T cell receptor beta chain was sequenced within a study of breast tumors, draining lymph nodes, adjacent tissues. This clonotype has a count of ten or more. Antigen unknown. TCRdb passed the multiplex PCR reads through MiXCR, listing each CDR3 protein once. The sample has approximately 180,000 distinct CDR3 sequences, about 33% seen once. Whole-study results and caveats: Tumor T cell lymph node origin was a supported hypothesis, not proven.

The lymph nodes were axillary draining lymph nodes from breast cancer patients. The sequence came from a female donor with breast cancer. Some clones in this sample may be carry-over from other donors' samples. The specimen sequenced was axillary lymph node tissue.

CDR3 coding DNA: TGTGCCAGCAGCGATCCGGGACTAAAGAGCTCCTACGAGCAGTACTTC. Protein sequence: CASSDPGLKSSYEQYF. The chain carries TRBV7-8 and TRBJ2-7; TRBD2 aligns across 7 bases. V gave up 5 bases and J gave up 0 bases; unmatched junction bases: 10. The germline V gene encodes CDR1 SGHVS and CDR2 FQNEAQ. The CDR3 runs 16 residues.